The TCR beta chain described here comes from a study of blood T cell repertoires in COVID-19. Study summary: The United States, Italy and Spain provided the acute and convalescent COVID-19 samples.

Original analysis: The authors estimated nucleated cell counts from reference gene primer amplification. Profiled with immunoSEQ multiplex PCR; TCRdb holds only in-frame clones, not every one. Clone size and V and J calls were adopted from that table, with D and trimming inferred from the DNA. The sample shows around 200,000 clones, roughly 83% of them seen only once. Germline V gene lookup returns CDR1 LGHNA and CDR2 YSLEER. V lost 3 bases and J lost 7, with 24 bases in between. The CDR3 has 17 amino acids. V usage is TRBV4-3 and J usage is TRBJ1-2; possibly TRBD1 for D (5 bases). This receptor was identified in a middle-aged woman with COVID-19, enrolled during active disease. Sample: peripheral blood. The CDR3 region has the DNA TGCGCCAGCAGCCAGGGTATCGTGGGGGGGGTCGATGGTGGCTACACCTTC. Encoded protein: CASSQGIVGGVDGGYTF.